This entry is about one TCR beta chain. The data originate from a study of cytomegalovirus exposure and HLA in healthy donors. CDR1 is LNHDA, CDR2 SQIVND, per germline (reference sequence). The CDR3 loop spans 15 amino acids. The V and J ends lost 5 bases and 4 bases, in that order; junction bases with no gene match: 4. Assay: immunoSEQ multiplex PCR; the TCRdb copy retains only in-frame clones and omits some. The sample contains about 140,000 clones, about 86% of which appear only once. The chain has TRBV19 and TRBJ2-2; 10 bases align to TRBD1. The receptor's source is a young woman in good health and CMV-seropositive. The specimen was PBMCs. CDR3 protein: CASSRQGASTGELFF. The CDR3 nucleotides read TGTGCCAGTAGTCGACAGGGGGCGAGCACCGGGGAGCTGTTTTTT.